One and the same sample provided the 14 T cell receptor beta chains below, sequenced in a study of shared clonotypes between healthy human individuals. As defined, naive CD8 cells were CD45RO-negative and positively selected for CCR7, with terminally differentiated effector memory CD45RA+ cells excluded. Using immunoSEQ multiplex PCR, the repertoire was profiled, and TCRdb retains in-frame clones only, with some absent. In the table there are hundreds of thousands of clones, around 90% of which are singletons. The sequenced sample was naive CD8+ T cells sorted from blood. Source of these receptors: a man aged 25 to 40 in good health.

This clone was seen at least ten times. The chain couples TRBV6-1 to TRBJ2-1; perhaps TRBD2 as D (5 bases). V dropped 2 bases and J dropped 0 bases, with 11 bases sitting between them. The CDR3 length is 16 residues. Germline V gives CDR1 MNHNS, CDR2 SASEGT. CDR3 residues: CASSEQAANSYNEQFF. Here the CDR3 DNA reads TGTGCCAGCAGTGAACAAGCGGCAAACTCCTACAATGAGCAGTTCTTC.

The genes are TRBV7-9 and TRBJ1-2; TRBD1 agrees at 8 bases. After removal of 0 bases from V and 3 bases from J, the junction contained 3 bases not matched to a gene. CDR3 size: 15 residues. CDR1 and CDR2 from the germline V gene are SEHNR and FQNEAQ (reference sequence). The chain's CDR3 is CASSLAQQGDYGYTF. DNA for the CDR3: TGTGCCAGCAGCTTAGCCCAACAGGGGGACTATGGCTACACCTTC.

This chain uses TRBV27 with TRBJ2-7, with D possibly being TRBD1 (5 bases). The V and J ends lost 4 bases and 0 bases respectively, with 13 bases between them. Germline V gene data show CDR1 as MNHEY and CDR2 as SMNVEV (reference sequence). The CDR3 loop spans 15 amino acids. This chain's CDR3 is CASSYAPTDSYEQYF. The DNA of the CDR3 is TGTGCCAGCAGTTATGCGCCGACAGACTCCTACGAGCAGTACTTC.

V gene TRBV2 combines with J gene TRBJ2-1; tentatively, D is TRBD2 (6 bases). CDR1 is SNHLY and CDR2 is FYNNEI in the germline V gene. The CDR3 extends over 12 amino acids. Deletions cut 8 bases from V and 9 bases from J, with 14 bases between. CDR3 DNA: TGTGCCAGCCCCGGCGGAGGGAGTGAGCAGTTCTTC. Amino acids: CASPGGGSEQFF. The variable domain in full, completed from reference TRBV2 and TRBJ2-1, reads EPEVTQTPSHQVTQMGQEVILRCVPISNHLYFYWYRQILGQKVEFLVSFYNNEISEKSEIFDDQFSVERPDGSNFTLKIRSTKLEDSAMYFCASPGGGSEQFFGPGTRLTVL.

The chain uses TRBV18 and TRBJ2-3; perhaps D is TRBD1 or TRBD2 (5 bases each). Trimming removed 0 bases at V and 2 bases at J, with 9 bases between. Germline V gene data show CDR1 as KGHSH and CDR2 as LQKENI. The CDR3 extends over 15 amino acids. CDR3 protein: CASSPPRGDTDTQYF. CDR3 sequence (DNA): TGTGCCAGCTCACCACCGAGGGGAGACACAGATACGCAGTATTTT.

This clone occurred once. V is TRBV5-4 and J is TRBJ2-7; 9 bases fit TRBD2. The trim removed 4 bases at V and 8 bases at J, leaving 7 bases unmatched. The CDR3 has 13 residues. The germline V gene has CDR1 SGHNT and CDR2 YYREEE (reference sequence). CDR3 residues: CASSPRTSEQQYF. CDR3 DNA sequence: TGTGCCAGCAGCCCAAGGACTAGCGAACAGCAGTACTTC.

The chain uses TRBV4-1 and TRBJ2-1; D not resolved. CDR3 size: 15 residues. Germline CDR1 and CDR2: MGHRA and YSYEKL. Deletions cut 7 bases from V and 1 base from J, with 14 bases between. CDR3 bases: TGCGCCAGCACCAATGGGGTTGGGTCCTACAATGAGCAGTTCTTC. It yields the protein CASTNGVGSYNEQFF.

This clone was seen a single time. The chain links TRBV15 to TRBJ2-3; D ambiguous. The CDR3 extends over 15 amino acids. Germline V gene data show CDR1 as LNHNV and CDR2 as YYDKDF (reference sequence). Deletions cut 5 bases from V and 3 bases from J, with 15 bases between. The CDR3 protein is CATSHGGEQTDTQYF. CDR3 in DNA: TGTGCCACCAGCCACGGCGGCGAGCAAACAGATACGCAGTATTTT.

About this clone: Because it lacks the conserved phenylalanine or tryptophan at the end, this CDR3 is likely a read error. The rearrangement joins TRBV7-9 to TRBJ1-2; no definite D call. Germline CDR1 and CDR2: SEHNR and FQNEAQ (reference sequence). Trimming left V 4 bases short and J 4 bases short, with 7 bases between. The length of the CDR3 is 12 residues. Here the CDR3 reads CASSSDSYGYTS. The CDR3, as DNA: TGTGCCAGCAGCTCGGACTCCTATGGCTACACCTCC.

Comments on this clone: Other DNA sequences in this sample translate to the same CDR3. V gene TRBV27 combines with J gene TRBJ2-5, with D perhaps TRBD1 (6 bases). Trimming removed 6 bases from V and 5 bases from J, with 13 bases in between. This CDR3 is 13 amino acids long. Germline V lookup: CDR1 MNHEY, CDR2 SMNVEV (reference sequence). The CDR3 reads CASSSQGRETQYF. In DNA form, the CDR3 reads TGTGCCAGCAGCTCTCAGGGGCGGGAGACCCAGTACTTC.

The rearrangement joins TRBV7-9 to TRBJ2-7; a weak D match, TRBD1 (6 bases). CDR3 length: 13 residues. Germline CDR1 reads SEHNR; CDR2 reads FQNEAQ (reference sequence). V was clipped by 3 bases and J by 3 bases, with 9 bases between them. The CDR3: CASSLGHFYEQYF. The DNA of the CDR3 is TGTGCCAGCAGCTTGGGACATTTCTACGAGCAGTACTTC.

The CDR3 is CASSAPNWNTEAFF. The CDR3 DNA sequence: TGCGCCAGCAGTGCTCCAAACTGGAACACTGAAGCTTTCTTT. This sequence joins TRBV10-2 and TRBJ1-1; D remains ambiguous. Germline V CDR1 and CDR2: WSHSY, SAAADI. Trimming cost V 4 bases and J 1 base, with 10 bases left between them. The CDR3 has 14 residues.

The rearrangement uses TRBV27 and TRBJ1-2; maybe TRBD1 (5 bases). This CDR3 comprises 16 residues. Trimming removed 3 bases from V and 0 bases from J, with 14 bases in between. From germline, CDR1 is MNHEY and CDR2 SMNVEV (reference sequence). The CDR3 nucleotides read TGTGCCAGCAGTTTGAGCGCAGGGCCTTCTAACTATGGCTACACCTTC. This translates into CASSLSAGPSNYGYTF.

This chain uses TRBV7-3 with TRBJ2-3; TRBD2 aligns across 8 bases. The CDR3 covers 15 residues. V was pared by 2 bases and J by 4 bases, with 5 bases of the junction left unmatched. Germline CDR1 and CDR2: SGHTA and FQGTGA. The CDR3 nucleotides read TGTGCCAGCAGCTTAGGGACTAGAAGTTCAGATACGCAGTATTTT. This codes for CASSLGTRSSDTQYF.